This entry concerns a single T cell receptor beta chain. Its specificity is unknown. CDR1 and CDR2 from the germline V gene are SEHNR and FQNEAQ (reference sequence). This CDR3 is 15 amino acids long. V was clipped by 4 bases and J by 8 bases; unmatched bases: 11. This record belongs to a study of CD8 T cells in ankylosing spondylitis. Study results and limitations: Ankylosing spondylitis blood appeared to carry a characteristic TCR beta motif of several highly homologous variants.

TCRdb ran MiXCR on the 5' RACE reads and lists one entry per CDR3 protein. The table includes roughly 300,000 distinct CDR3 sequences, roughly 8% detected once. Sequencing input: blood, either unsorted or a sorted T cell fraction (not recorded which). This receptor was obtained from a male donor with ankylosing spondylitis. The V call is TRBV7-9, the J call TRBJ2-1; the match to TRBD2 covers 7 bases. CDR3 sequence reads: CASSWGGRVSDEQFF. In DNA, the CDR3 is TGTGCCAGCAGCTGGGGCGGGAGAGTAAGCGATGAGCAGTTCTTC.